What follows are 4 T cell receptor beta chains derived from one specimen sequenced in a study of post-analysis software for immune sequencing data. Study-level results: Comparison of patients with controls showed five TRBV segments more frequent in patients, TRBV5-6, TRBV5-1 and TRBV20-1 among them.

The antigens for these receptors are not known. Unique molecular identifiers were present in the TCR beta cDNA libraries. TCRdb used MiXCR to reprocess the PCR reads, holding one entry per CDR3 protein. Seen here are a few hundred thousand distinct CDR3 sequences, roughly 36% observed once, and the top ten hold around an eighth. The sequenced sample was blood. All receptors come from a girl aged 5 to 17 with multiple sclerosis.

The chain has TRBV2 and TRBJ2-5; 7 bases match TRBD1. The J call may be in error: the DNA end matches TRBJ2-7 better. Germline loops: CDR1 SNHLY, CDR2 FYNNEI. The CDR3 spans 13 residues. CDR3 sequence (DNA): TGTGCCAGCAGCGACAGGGACGGGTACGAGCAGTACTTC. Amino acids: CASSDRDGYEQYF.

The chain carries TRBV27 and TRBJ1-1; TRBD1 matches 7 bases. The J segment lost 3 bases and the V segment lost 5 bases, leaving 6 bases of the junction unmatched. In germline, CDR1 is MNHEY, CDR2 SMNVEV (reference sequence). The CDR3 length is 14 residues. CDR3 sequence reads: CASSPTGPYTEAFF. CDR3 DNA sequence: TGTGCCAGCAGTCCGACAGGGCCATACACTGAAGCTTTCTTT.

On this clonotype: One end of the junction varies from germline; a read error may be responsible. The V gene is TRBV2, the J gene TRBJ2-7; D is perhaps TRBD1 (7 bases). This CDR3 comprises 15 residues. CDR1 and CDR2 (germline): SNHLY, FYNNEI. DNA for the CDR3: TGTGCCAACAGTCTAAGGGGGCAGGGAGGTTCCAAGCAGTACTTC. This encodes CANSLRGQGGSKQYF.

Only a few counts were recorded for this clonotype. This chain uses TRBV5-6 with TRBJ2-7; 9 positions agree with TRBD1. CDR1 and CDR2 from the germline V gene are SGHDT and YYEEEE. This CDR3 contains 17 residues. The ends lost 0 bases at V and 3 bases at J; junction bases unmatched: 10. CDR3 sequence reads: CASSLVVGGTGLYEQYF. Written as DNA, the CDR3 is TGTGCCAGCAGCTTGGTTGTAGGCGGGACAGGGCTCTACGAGCAGTACTTC.